Listed here are 22 T cell receptor beta chains from one sample, sequenced in a study of cytomegalovirus exposure and HLA in healthy donors. The PCR was carried out with 60 Vbeta primers and 13 Jbeta primers. The repertoire was sequenced with immunoSEQ multiplex PCR; TCRdb's copy has only in-frame clones and lacks some. The sample has approximately 190,000 clones, around 84% seen once; the top ten hold around 2.8%. The source material was PBMCs. The receptors were sampled from a woman in her 50s in good health and CMV-seropositive.

The CDR3 nucleotides read TGTGCCTGGAGTCTGGGGACGCGGGGCTCACCCCTCCACTTT. It codes for CAWSLGTRGSPLHF. V and J are TRBV30 and TRBJ1-6; tentative D call: TRBD1 (5 bases). CDR3 length: 14 amino acids. Trimming pared 2 bases from V and 10 bases from J, leaving 15 bases between. Germline CDR1 GTSNPN, CDR2 SVGIG (reference sequence).

This clone was seen once. The J gene is TRBJ2-7, the V gene TRBV27; the match to TRBD2 covers 7 bases. Germline CDR1 is MNHEY and CDR2 is SMNVEV (reference sequence). The V segment lost 0 bases and the J segment 5 bases; nucleotides outside the gene matches: 10. This CDR3 has 16 residues. The CDR3 sequence is CASSLSAGVDIHEQYF. In DNA form, the CDR3 reads TGTGCCAGCAGTTTATCCGCGGGGGTAGATATCCACGAGCAGTACTTC.

The chain links TRBV10-3 to TRBJ2-5; D unresolved. Germline-derived CDR1 and CDR2 are ENHRY and SYGVKD. The CDR3 consists of 13 residues. The V gene lost 6 bases and the J gene lost 1 base, with 9 bases spanning the gap. This chain's CDR3 is CAISLDLQETQYF. The CDR3, as DNA: TGTGCCATCAGCCTAGATCTCCAAGAGACCCAGTACTTC.

The chain joins TRBV19 to TRBJ1-1; unclear D gene. This CDR3 spans 14 amino acids. Germline CDR1 reads LNHDA; CDR2 reads SQIVND (reference sequence). Trimming took off 0 bases at V and 5 bases at J, with 10 bases between the two ends. The CDR3: CASSIDNIATEAFF. CDR3 coding DNA: TGTGCCAGTAGTATAGATAATATAGCAACTGAAGCTTTCTTT.

V and J are TRBV10-1 and TRBJ2-3; 9 positions match TRBD2. The junction had 17 bases not matched to a gene; V was cut back by 4 bases and J by 6 bases. In germline, CDR1 is WNHNN, CDR2 SYGVQD (reference sequence). CDR3 length: 18 residues. The CDR3 DNA reads as TGCGCCAGCAGTGCCGGCGGGGGGGCCGTGGGGAGTTGGGATACGCAGTATTTT. Amino acids: CASSAGGGAVGSWDTQYF.

The rearrangement joins TRBV5-4 to TRBJ2-7; 8 bases match TRBD2. In germline, CDR1 is SGHNT, CDR2 YYREEE (reference sequence). With V trimmed by 4 bases and J by 2 bases, 11 bases remained unmatched. The CDR3 is made up of 16 amino acids. The CDR3 DNA reads TGTGCCAGCAGCCAAGTGGGCGGGGGGACCACCTACGAGCAGTACTTC. It codes for CASSQVGGGTTYEQYF.

The chain has TRBV6-1 and TRBJ2-1; D uncertain. There are 11 residues in the CDR3. V lost 5 bases and J 7 bases, leaving 6 bases between the germline ends. Germline CDR1 reads MNHNS; CDR2 reads SASEGT. Here the CDR3 DNA reads TGTGCCAGCAGTTTCGGGAATGAGCAGTTCTTC. The encoded protein is CASSFGNEQFF.

The V gene is TRBV23-1, the J gene TRBJ2-7; no firm D call. TRBV23-1 is marked as an open reading frame, function uncertain. Trimming stripped 2 bases from V and 3 bases from J, with 11 bases between. The CDR3 spans 14 residues. The CDR3 DNA is TGCGCCAGCAGTCAAGCCTCCTCGGTCTACGAGCAGTACTTC. This sequence encodes CASSQASSVYEQYF.

This clone was picked up a small number of times. The chain combines TRBV7-2 with TRBJ2-7, with D tentatively TRBD1 (6 bases). The ends were cut back, 3 bases at V and 0 bases at J, with 18 bases in the middle. The CDR3 loop spans 17 amino acids. CDR1 SGHTA and CDR2 FQGNSA come from the germline V gene. This CDR3 reads CASSFVLAGEPSYEQYF. The DNA of the CDR3 is TGTGCCAGCAGCTTTGTACTGGCAGGGGAACCCTCCTACGAGCAGTACTTC.

Only one count was recorded for this clone. The rearrangement links TRBV20-1 to TRBJ1-2; D ambiguous. The CDR3 extends over 11 amino acids. Germline CDR1 reads DFQATT; CDR2 reads SNEGSKA (reference sequence). The V end was cut by 5 bases, the J end by 8 bases, with 12 bases between. CDR3 sequence (DNA): TGCAGTGCTCCCTGGGAGGGCGGCTACACCTTC. Translation gives CSAPWEGGYTF.

The chain couples TRBV6-1 to TRBJ1-1; D perhaps matches TRBD1 (5 bases). The V gene's germline CDR1 is MNHNS and CDR2 SASEGT. There are 14 residues in the CDR3. V lost 5 bases, J lost 0 bases, and 10 bases lay in between. CDR3 DNA sequence: TGTGCCAGCAGTTTTCAAGGGGTGAACACTGAAGCTTTCTTT. It specifies CASSFQGVNTEAFF.

This clone has just one count. This sequence joins TRBV6-5 and TRBJ2-3; 8 nucleotides match TRBD1. The CDR3 sequence is 15 residues long. The junction had 7 bases not matched to a gene; V was cut back by 6 bases and J by 2 bases. Germline CDR1 is MNHEY and CDR2 is SVGAGI. The CDR3 DNA reads TGTGCCAGCAGCAAAGGGGGACAGGCCACAGATACGCAGTATTTT. Encoded protein: CASSKGGQATDTQYF.

The chain is built from TRBV2 and TRBJ2-7; TRBD2 aligns across 12 bases. The V gene end was trimmed by 3 bases and the J gene end by 2 bases; junction bases not matched to a gene: 17. This CDR3 spans 20 amino acids. Germline CDR1 is SNHLY and CDR2 is FYNNEI. Here the CDR3 DNA reads TGTGCCAGCAGTGACCCCGACTTCGGACTAGCGGGGTTTAGGACCTACGAGCAGTACTTC. Its protein product is CASSDPDFGLAGFRTYEQYF.

This sequence joins TRBV7-9 and TRBJ1-2, with D possibly being TRBD1 (5 bases). The CDR3 sequence is 14 residues long. CDR1 is SEHNR, CDR2 FQNEAQ, per germline (reference sequence). V was trimmed by 5 bases and J by 7 bases, leaving 17 bases between them. The CDR3, as DNA: TGTGCCAGCAGCCCTAAGGTTGGGGCCGGTGGCTACACCTTC. This sequence encodes CASSPKVGAGGYTF.

CDR3 nucleotides: TGTGCCAGCAGTTACGTCGGGCAGGGGGTAAATCAGCCCCAGCATTTT. The encoded protein is CASSYVGQGVNQPQHF. The chain has TRBV6-6 and TRBJ1-5, with 7 bases identical to TRBD1. Germline V gene data show CDR1 as MNHNY and CDR2 as SVGAGI (reference sequence). The CDR3 has 16 amino acids. V shed 2 bases and J 4 bases; nucleotides not matched to a gene: 8.

V gene TRBV4-1 combines with J gene TRBJ1-2, with D tentatively TRBD1 (5 bases). Germline CDR1 reads MGHRA; CDR2 reads YSYEKL. The V end was cut by 7 bases, the J end by 0 bases, with 9 bases between. This CDR3 contains 13 residues. In DNA form, the CDR3 reads TGCGCCAGCAAAGGAGGGGCTAACTATGGCTACACCTTC. Amino acid sequence: CASKGGANYGYTF.

The CDR3 loop reads CASSQDRAQGASYGYTF. Written as DNA, the CDR3 is TGCGCCAGCAGCCAAGATCGGGCTCAGGGGGCGAGCTATGGCTACACCTTC. The gene calls are TRBV4-1 and TRBJ1-2; 8 nucleotides agree with TRBD1. Germline CDR1 is MGHRA and CDR2 is YSYEKL. With V trimmed by 0 bases and J by 4 bases, 10 bases remained unmatched. The CDR3 extends over 17 amino acids.

The J gene is TRBJ1-1, the V gene TRBV10-3, with a possible D match to TRBD1 (6 bases). Looked up from germline, CDR1 is ENHRY and CDR2 is SYGVKD. The CDR3 length is 16 residues. The germline V and J ends were trimmed by 4 bases and 1 base, with 16 bases remaining between them. The CDR3: CAISGRQQGSNTEAFF. The CDR3 DNA follows: TGTGCCATCAGTGGACGGCAACAGGGATCGAACACTGAAGCTTTCTTT.

This chain connects TRBV27 to TRBJ1-4; D not certain. The CDR3 is 13 residues long. Germline V gene sequence: CDR1 MNHEY, CDR2 SMNVEV (reference sequence). Between the trimmed V and J ends, which lost 4 bases and 7 bases, there was a span of 10 bases. CDR3 coding DNA: TGTGCCAGCAGTTCACGGGTAGCTGAAAAACTGTTTTTT. Its translation is CASSSRVAEKLFF.

The rearrangement links TRBV6-5 to TRBJ1-5; D not certain. The germline V gene has CDR1 MNHEY and CDR2 SVGAGI. Trimming took off 2 bases at V and 9 bases at J, with 11 bases between the two ends. The CDR3 runs to 13 residues. CDR3 in DNA: TGTGCCAGCAGTTACGAGAGCGGGCGGCCCCAGCATTTT. Translation gives CASSYESGRPQHF.

The chain employs TRBV9 and TRBJ2-2; D is perhaps TRBD1 (5 bases). Germline lookup yields CDR1 SGDLS and CDR2 YYNGEE. The CDR3 runs 15 residues. V lost 0 bases to trimming and J lost 7 bases, with 13 bases between them. The CDR3 coding sequence is TGTGCCAGCAGCGTAGGGCCAAGGGGTGACGGGGAGCTGTTTTTT. Its translation is CASSVGPRGDGELFF.

V is TRBV18 and J is TRBJ1-5; possible D gene TRBD1, 5 bases. The length of the CDR3 is 15 residues. Trimming cost V 3 bases and J 4 bases, with 13 bases left between them. CDR1 and CDR2 (germline): KGHSH, LQKENI. CDR3 sequence: CASSPATGPNQPQHF. CDR3 nucleotide sequence: TGTGCCAGCTCACCGGCTACAGGACCTAATCAGCCCCAGCATTTT.